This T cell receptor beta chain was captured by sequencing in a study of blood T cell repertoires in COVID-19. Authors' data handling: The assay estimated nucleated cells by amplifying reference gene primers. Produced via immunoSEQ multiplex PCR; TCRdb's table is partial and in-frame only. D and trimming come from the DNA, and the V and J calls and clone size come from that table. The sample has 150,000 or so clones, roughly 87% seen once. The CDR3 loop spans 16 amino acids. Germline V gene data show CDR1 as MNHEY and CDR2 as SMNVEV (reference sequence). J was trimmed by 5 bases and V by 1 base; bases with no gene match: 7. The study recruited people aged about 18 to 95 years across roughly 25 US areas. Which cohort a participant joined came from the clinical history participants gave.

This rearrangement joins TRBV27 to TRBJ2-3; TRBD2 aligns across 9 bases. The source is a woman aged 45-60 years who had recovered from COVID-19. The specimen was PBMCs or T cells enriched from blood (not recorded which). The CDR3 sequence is CASSLLAGALVDTQYF. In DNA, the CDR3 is TGTGCCAGCAGTTTATTAGCGGGAGCTTTAGTAGATACGCAGTATTTT.